Shown below are 26 T cell receptor beta chains from a single sample sequenced in a study of cytomegalovirus exposure and HLA in healthy donors. The PCR employed 60 Vbeta primers together with 13 Jbeta primers. Method: immunoSEQ multiplex PCR; TCRdb's copy keeps in-frame clones and lacks some. The profile covers about 160,000 clones, with 70% to 80% appearing a single time and approximately 1.4% taken by the ten largest. The sequenced sample was PBMCs. The receptors here all came from a man aged 55 to 69 in good health and CMV-seronegative.

The V gene is TRBV18, the J gene TRBJ1-1, with a weak D call TRBD1 (6 bases). V was clipped by 0 bases and J by 8 bases, with 16 bases between them. The CDR3 is 15 amino acids. Germline lookup yields CDR1 KGHSH and CDR2 LQKENI. CDR3: CASSPPNRPTGEAFF. CDR3 sequence (DNA): TGTGCCAGCTCACCACCGAATCGACCCACAGGGGAAGCTTTCTTT.

The CDR3 region is CASSQDVAGGTDTQYF. CDR3 bases: TGCGCCAGCAGCCAAGATGTGGCGGGGGGAACAGATACGCAGTATTTT. The V gene is TRBV4-1, the J gene TRBJ2-3; the match to TRBD2 covers 8 bases. V lost 0 bases and J lost 3; bases outside the gene matches: 5. CDR1 is MGHRA and CDR2 is YSYEKL in the germline V gene. CDR3 length equals 16 residues.

This chain uses TRBV19 with TRBJ1-4; TRBD1 might be the D (6 bases). The CDR3 consists of 14 residues. Germline values: CDR1 LNHDA, CDR2 SQIVND (reference sequence). Trimming took off 4 bases at V and 7 bases at J, with 13 bases between the two ends. The CDR3 spells CASSTGRGSEKLFF. The CDR3 bases are TGTGCCAGTAGTACAGGGAGGGGGAGTGAAAAACTGTTTTTT. The variable domain in full, completed from reference TRBV19 and TRBJ1-4, reads DGGITQSPKYLFRKEGQNVTLSCEQNLNHDAMYWYRQDPGQGLRLIYYSQIVNDFQKGDIAEGYSVSREKKESFPLTVTSAQKNPTAFYLCASSTGRGSEKLFFGSGTQLSVL.

The chain has TRBV10-3 and TRBJ2-7; 9 nucleotides line up with TRBD1. V shed 2 bases, J shed 11 bases, and the junction held 4 bases outside the gene matches. Germline V gene sequence: CDR1 ENHRY, CDR2 SYGVKD. The CDR3 is made up of 12 amino acids. For the CDR3, the DNA is TGTGCCATCAGTGAGCCCGACAGGGGGGAGTACTTC. This sequence encodes CAISEPDRGEYF.

The gene calls are TRBV7-6 and TRBJ2-5, with D perhaps TRBD1 or TRBD2 (5 bases each). The J call is doubtful: the DNA matches TRBJ2-7 better. The CDR3 covers 13 residues. Germline V lookup: CDR1 SGHVS, CDR2 FNYEAQ. CDR3 DNA: TGTGCCAGCAGCCACGGGACGTCTAGCGAGCAGTACTTC. It translates to CASSHGTSSEQYF.

This sequence joins TRBV7-9 and TRBJ1-4; D gene unclear. This CDR3 has 14 amino acids. The germline V gene encodes CDR1 SEHNR and CDR2 FQNEAQ (reference sequence). Trimming stripped 5 bases from V and 2 bases from J, with 9 bases between. The CDR3 loop is CASSATQTNEKLFF. The CDR3 nucleotides are TGTGCCAGCAGCGCCACGCAGACTAATGAAAAACTGTTTTTT.

The V and J genes are TRBV2 and TRBJ1-1, with 9 bases aligning to TRBD1. Germline V gene data show CDR1 as SNHLY and CDR2 as FYNNEI. The CDR3 has 18 residues. Trimming at V came to 4 bases and at J to 7 bases, leaving 19 bases not matched to a gene. CDR3 sequence reads: CASSANPGQGRGNGEAFF. DNA of the CDR3: TGTGCCAGCAGTGCAAACCCGGGACAGGGTAGGGGAAACGGTGAAGCTTTCTTT.

The chain joins TRBV6-1 to TRBJ2-7; 8 positions match TRBD2. Germline lookup yields CDR1 MNHNS and CDR2 SASEGT. The CDR3 is 15 residues long. J lost 2 bases, V lost 7 bases, and 10 bases had no gene match. CDR3 residues: CASIIAGGNPYEQYF. In DNA, the CDR3 is TGTGCCAGCATAATCGCGGGGGGAAATCCCTACGAGCAGTACTTC.

This sequence joins TRBV5-1 and TRBJ2-5; D is possibly TRBD1 (5 bases). Germline CDR1 reads SGHRS; CDR2 reads YFSETQ. CDR3 length: 14 residues. V was pared by 3 bases and J by 2 bases, with 11 bases between. As DNA, the CDR3 is TGCGCCAGCAGCTGGGGCAGGATACAAGAGACCCAGTACTTC. Translated: CASSWGRIQETQYF.

This clone was found once. Other DNA variants within this sample encode the same CDR3. The chain links TRBV18 to TRBJ1-1; tentative D call: TRBD1 (5 bases). Trimming removed 3 bases at V and 1 base at J, with 6 bases between. Germline V gene sequence: CDR1 KGHSH, CDR2 LQKENI. This CDR3 has 13 residues. CDR3 region: CASSPTGNTEAFF. CDR3 sequence (DNA): TGTGCCAGCTCACCTACAGGGAACACTGAAGCTTTCTTT.

The chain couples TRBV5-6 to TRBJ1-2; D possibly corresponds to TRBD1 (6 bases). The CDR3 spans 14 residues. Trimming cost V 4 bases and J 4 bases, with 14 bases left between them. Germline values: CDR1 SGHDT, CDR2 YYEEEE. CDR3 protein: CASSPGTWAYGYTF. The CDR3 DNA sequence: TGTGCCAGCAGCCCCGGGACATGGGCCTATGGCTACACCTTC.

This chain joins TRBV29-1 and TRBJ2-1; 10 bases line up with TRBD2. The CDR3 is made up of 13 amino acids. V lost 7 bases to trimming and J lost 0 bases; unmatched junction nucleotides: 0. Germline lookup yields CDR1 SQVTM and CDR2 ANQGSEA. The CDR3 region has the DNA TGCAGCGCTAGCGGGAGCTCCTACAATGAGCAGTTCTTC. It specifies CSASGSSYNEQFF.

The genes are TRBV28 and TRBJ2-7; 9 positions agree with TRBD1. In germline, CDR1 is MDHEN, CDR2 SYDVKM. This CDR3 contains 12 residues. Trimming cost V 6 bases and J 5 bases; bases outside gene matches: 2. CDR3 nucleotides: TGTGCCAGCAGGGGACAGGGCAACGAGCAGTACTTC. Its protein is CASRGQGNEQYF.

This clone was counted a few times. The chain employs TRBV29-1 and TRBJ2-2; 8 nucleotides match TRBD1. The CDR3 has 12 residues. CDR1 and CDR2 from the germline V gene are SQVTM and ANQGSEA. Trimming took 7 bases from V and 6 from J; bases not matched to a gene: 4. The CDR3 DNA follows: TGCAGCGCTAACAGGGGGTCCGGGGAGCTGTTTTTT. As protein: CSANRGSGELFF.

The sample holds a few counts of this clone. The rearrangement links TRBV18 to TRBJ2-3; 8 nucleotides agree with TRBD2. The V and J ends lost 2 bases and 4 bases, in that order; junction bases with no gene match: 5. CDR3 size: 15 residues. Per germline, CDR1 KGHSH and CDR2 LQKENI. The CDR3 coding sequence is TGTGCCAGCTCACCATTAGCGGGGAGCGCAGATACGCAGTATTTT. It codes for CASSPLAGSADTQYF. Drawing the rest from reference TRBV18 and TRBJ2-3, the complete variable domain is NAGVMQNPRHLVRRRGQEARLRCSPMKGHSHVYWYRQLPEEGLKFMVYLQKENIIDESGMPKERFSAEFPKEGPSILRIQQVVRGDSAAYFCASSPLAGSADTQYFGPGTRLTVL.

The chain carries TRBV7-8 and TRBJ2-5; possibly TRBD2 for D (6 bases). From germline, CDR1 is SGHVS and CDR2 FQNEAQ. This CDR3 contains 13 residues. V lost 4 bases, J lost 5 bases, and 11 bases lay in between. CDR3 coding DNA: TGTGCCAGCAGCTCCCCAGGGAGGGAGACCCAGTACTTC. As protein: CASSSPGRETQYF. The full variable domain, with the rest looked up from reference TRBV7-8 and TRBJ2-5, is GAGVSQSPRYKVAKRGQDVALRCDPISGHVSLFWYQQALGQGPEFLTYFQNEAQLDKSGLPSDRFFAERPEGSVSTLKIQRTQQEDSAVYLCASSSPGRETQYFGPGTRLLVL.

The rearrangement joins TRBV11-3 to TRBJ2-2; TRBD2 matches 11 bases. The germline V gene encodes CDR1 SGHNT and CDR2 YENEEA. V dropped 5 bases and J dropped 2; count of bases not matched to a gene: 1. The CDR3 loop spans 15 amino acids. Written as DNA, the CDR3 is TGTGCCAGCAGCCTAGCGGGGGGAAACACCGGGGAGCTGTTTTTT. Its protein is CASSLAGGNTGELFF.

This rearrangement joins TRBV2 to TRBJ1-5; TRBD1 might be the D (6 bases). This CDR3 spans 15 amino acids. Trimming left V 3 bases short and J 7 bases short, with 16 bases between. Germline V gene sequence: CDR1 SNHLY, CDR2 FYNNEI. The CDR3 spells CASSDQGKVGQPQHF. CDR3 nucleotides: TGTGCCAGCAGTGATCAGGGGAAGGTTGGACAGCCCCAGCATTTT.

This clone appeared a few times. The chain combines TRBV28 with TRBJ1-4; no clear D gene. Germline V lookup: CDR1 MDHEN, CDR2 SYDVKM. The V gene lost 7 bases and the J gene lost 8 bases, with 20 bases spanning the gap. The CDR3 sequence is 15 residues long. The CDR3 region has the DNA TGTGCCAGCACCGACGGTGCTGGGTCGGGAGAAAAACTGTTTTTT. It is translated as CASTDGAGSGEKLFF. The variable domain in full, with the rest retrieved from reference TRBV28 and TRBJ1-4, is DVKVTQSSRYLVKRTGEKVFLECVQDMDHENMFWYRQDPGLGLRLIYFSYDVKMKEKGDIPEGYSVSREKKERFSLILESASTNQTSMYLCASTDGAGSGEKLFFGSGTQLSVL.

The J gene is TRBJ1-3, the V gene TRBV19; 7 bases are a match to TRBD1. Trimming at V came to 5 bases and at J to 0 bases, leaving 10 bases not matched to a gene. This CDR3 comprises 17 residues. Germline CDR1 and CDR2: LNHDA and SQIVND (reference sequence). Here the CDR3 reads CASSSSRTGLSGNTIYF. CDR3 coding DNA: TGTGCCAGTAGTTCTTCTCGGACAGGTCTCTCTGGAAACACCATATATTTT.

The rearrangement joins TRBV27 to TRBJ1-5; D possibly corresponds to TRBD1 (5 bases). Trimming removed 1 base at V and 6 bases at J, with 10 bases between. There are 14 residues in the CDR3. The germline V gene has CDR1 MNHEY and CDR2 SMNVEV (reference sequence). The chain's CDR3 is CASSLYGGGQPQHF. Written as DNA, the CDR3 is TGTGCCAGCAGTTTATATGGGGGAGGTCAGCCCCAGCATTTT.

The rearrangement uses TRBV2 and TRBJ1-5; D is unresolved. V lost 9 bases, J lost 0 bases, and 6 bases lay in between. The CDR3 runs 12 residues. The germline gives CDR1 SNHLY, CDR2 FYNNEI. Here the CDR3 reads CASTYSNQPQHF. In DNA, the CDR3 is TGTGCCAGTACCTATAGCAATCAGCCCCAGCATTTT.

This clone was observed a few times. This chain links TRBV11-1 with TRBJ1-6; D is possibly TRBD1 (5 bases). Per the germline V gene, CDR1 is SGHAT and CDR2 is FQDESV (reference sequence). The CDR3 has 15 residues. The V end lost 6 bases, the J end lost 7 bases, and 16 bases lay between the germline ends. The CDR3 nucleotides read TGTGCCAGCAGTGAGACCGGGGGACGGAATTCACCCCTCCACTTT. Translated: CASSETGGRNSPLHF.

Here the CDR3 DNA reads TGTGCCTGGAGTTCGGGACAGTCCATGGCCCAGTACTTC. This gives the protein CAWSSGQSMAQYF. The chain has TRBV30 and TRBJ2-5; 7 positions match TRBD1. Trimming at V came to 2 bases and at J to 9 bases, leaving 9 bases not matched to a gene. The CDR3 is 13 residues long. The germline CDR1 and CDR2 sequences are GTSNPN and SVGIG (reference sequence).

This chain joins TRBV19 and TRBJ2-1; 8 nucleotides agree with TRBD2. J was trimmed by 2 bases and V by 0 bases; bases with no gene match: 6. This CDR3 region has 17 residues. Germline V gene lookup returns CDR1 LNHDA and CDR2 SQIVND (reference sequence). The CDR3: CASSIDSVAGPYNEQFF. The CDR3 bases are TGTGCCAGTAGTATAGACTCCGTAGCGGGGCCCTACAATGAGCAGTTCTTC.

V usage is TRBV15 and J usage is TRBJ2-1; 12 positions match TRBD2. Germline V gene data show CDR1 as LNHNV and CDR2 as YYDKDF (reference sequence). The J segment lost 7 bases and the V segment lost 2 bases, leaving 9 bases of the junction unmatched. CDR3 length equals 17 residues. In nucleotides, the CDR3 is TGTGCCACCAGCAGACCTCATCTAGCGGGGGGGCCGAATGAGCAGTTCTTC. This encodes CATSRPHLAGGPNEQFF.